One T cell receptor beta chain is described in this entry. Its antigen is unknown. Within one base of it there is no much larger clone, and no base qualities were kept. This sample stems from a study of T-cell reconstitution after alpha-beta-depleted transplantation in children (dated by TCRdb to the mid-2010s). At the level of the whole study: The study quantitatively tracked T-cell immune reconstitution after TCRalphabeta/CD19-depleted allogeneic hematopoietic cell transplantation in children using TCR repertoire profiling.

According to the germline V gene, CDR1 reads SGHRS and CDR2 reads YFSETQ. Trimming at the junction amounts to 0 bases on V and 4 bases on J, and the germline ends lie 10 bases apart. From cysteine to phenylalanine, the CDR3 is 15 amino acids long. Just CDR3 DNA is preserved here, 45 bases in frame from base 1. Library construction relied on PCR. Sequencing relied on an Illumina HiSeq 2500. To normalize quantification of the TCRbeta repertoire, the TCR libraries were built with molecular barcoding that relied on unique molecular identifiers. Using fastp at Q25 and MiXCR, TCRdb reprocessed the public reads and kept productive beta chains. Rows merge per CDR3 protein into single entries with the most common DNA and genes. Within this sample are over 400,000 distinct CDR3 sequences, with around two fifths of them counted one time only. The ten largest clones represent under 30% of the sample. The treatment or condition label of this sample denotes: allogeneic hematopoietic cell transplantation with graft depleted of TCRalphabeta T cells and CD19 B cells. TCRalphabeta/CD19-depleted allogeneic hematopoietic cell grafts were given to the transplant recipients, all of whom were children.

Results and caveats for the whole study, not just this receptor: The high TCRbeta diversity at day 60 in some patients was ascribed to recipient T cells and intrathymic progenitors that had survived conditioning. The frequencies of hyperexpanded clones fell over the following months, and after one year, T-cell counts and TCRbeta diversity were mostly attributed to newly produced T cells. The apparently early alphabetaT-cell count recovery about two months after transplant was reportedly dependent on only several hundred rapidly expanded clones derived from non-depleted graft cells.

The specimen was PBMCs, collected before TCRalphabeta/CD19-depleted stem cell transplant. Here the chain combines TRBV5-1 and TRBJ2-2; perhaps TRBD1 is the D gene, with 5 bases matching. The source is a girl between 2 and 10 years old with aplastic anemia, due to receive a stem cell transplant. The DNA is TGCGCCAGCAGCTTGGCCCAGGGATTCACCGGGGAGCTGTTTTTT. Its protein reads: CASSLAQGFTGELFF.